Below, 13 T cell receptor beta chains from the same sample are listed, as sequenced in a study of response to subunit inactivated influenza vaccine. TCRdb processed the RT-PCR reads anew with MiXCR; each CDR3 protein has one entry. This repertoire shows a few hundred thousand distinct CDR3 sequences, roughly 22% found once; its top ten account for around 9.6%. The source was PBMCs from blood, collected approximately 20 months after vaccination. The source of these receptors is a man between 50 and 69 years old who received an inactivated influenza vaccine.

This clonotype was observed a few times. This chain connects TRBV20-1 to TRBJ2-7; D not resolved. The germline V and J ends were trimmed by 5 bases and 6 bases, with 11 bases remaining between them. The CDR3 totals 11 residues. The germline gives CDR1 DFQATT, CDR2 SNEGSKA (reference sequence). DNA for the CDR3: TGCAGTGCTTTAACGCCGTTCGAGCAGTACTTC. Its translation is CSALTPFEQYF.

This clonotype has just a few counts. This chain uses TRBV7-2 with TRBJ1-2; D is possibly TRBD1 (6 bases). V was shortened by 2 bases and J by 4 bases, with 11 bases between the two germline ends. The CDR3 covers 14 residues. Germline V gene lookup returns CDR1 SGHTA and CDR2 FQGNSA. Written as DNA, the CDR3 is TGTGCCAGCAGCTTATCCGGGACACCCTATGGCTACACCTTC. Translated, it gives CASSLSGTPYGYTF. The full variable domain, rest sourced from reference TRBV7-2 and TRBJ1-2, is GAGVSQSPSNKVTEKGKDVELRCDPISGHTALYWYRQSLGQGLEFLIYFQGNSAPDKSGLPSDRFSAERTGGSVSTLTIQRTQQEDSAVYLCASSLSGTPYGYTFGSGTRLTVV.

This clonotype was counted only a few times. The V and J genes are TRBV6-1 and TRBJ1-5; D gene uncertain. Germline loops: CDR1 MNHNS, CDR2 SASEGT. V was pared by 6 bases and J by 0 bases, with 12 bases between. The CDR3 has 15 residues. As DNA, the CDR3 is TGTGCCAGCAGAGGGATGGGATATAGCAATCAGCCCCAGCATTTT. It specifies CASRGMGYSNQPQHF.

This clonotype has more than one count but fewer than ten. The chain is built from TRBV7-9 and TRBJ2-2; D ambiguous. CDR3 size: 11 residues. The V and J ends lost 6 bases and 6 bases respectively, with 5 bases between them. The germline V gene encodes CDR1 SEHNR and CDR2 FQNEAQ (reference sequence). This CDR3 reads CASRSAGELFF. The CDR3 DNA follows: TGTGCCAGCAGGTCGGCCGGGGAGCTGTTTTTT.

The sample holds a few counts of this clonotype. The rearrangement links TRBV10-3 to TRBJ2-1; TRBD2 matches 8 bases. The ends lost 7 bases at V and 6 bases at J; junction bases unmatched: 17. CDR1 is ENHRY and CDR2 is SYGVKD in the germline V gene. The CDR3 is 17 amino acids. CDR3 coding DNA: TGTGCCATCACCCCTATAGCTAGCGCGGGAGGCGTCAATGAGCAGTTCTTC. Translating gives CAITPIASAGGVNEQFF.

The rearrangement uses TRBV24-1 and TRBJ2-1; D gene uncertain. Per the germline V gene, CDR1 is KGHDR and CDR2 is SFDVKD. Trimming took off 4 bases at V and 4 bases at J, with 13 bases between the two ends. The CDR3 covers 15 residues. The CDR3 reads CATSDVMKDYNEQFF. The CDR3 nucleotides are TGTGCCACCAGTGACGTGATGAAGGATTACAATGAGCAGTTCTTC.

This clonotype was observed a handful of times. The gene calls are TRBV19 and TRBJ1-5; D remains ambiguous. The germline V and J ends were trimmed by 6 bases and 1 base, with 13 bases remaining between them. The germline gives CDR1 LNHDA, CDR2 SQIVND (reference sequence). The CDR3 runs 15 residues. In DNA, the CDR3 is TGTGCCAGTAGGACAACAGAAACAAGCAATCAGCCCCAGCATTTT. Protein sequence: CASRTTETSNQPQHF.

This chain joins TRBV20-1 and TRBJ1-2; tentative D call: TRBD1 (5 bases). CDR3 size: 13 residues. V shed 0 bases and J shed 2 bases, with 7 bases lying between them. CDR1 is DFQATT and CDR2 is SNEGSKA in the germline V gene (reference sequence). CDR3 nucleotides: TGCAGTGCTAGAGATCAGGGAAACTATGGCTACACCTTC. Translated: CSARDQGNYGYTF.

This clonotype was seen more than once but under ten times. The V and J genes are TRBV7-9 and TRBJ2-2; tentative D call: TRBD2 (6 bases). Germline CDR1 SEHNR, CDR2 FQNEAQ (reference sequence). CDR3 length equals 14 residues. V gave up 2 bases and J gave up 4 bases, with 8 bases separating them. CDR3 in amino acids: CASSLKLATGELFF. The CDR3 DNA sequence: TGTGCCAGCAGCTTAAAACTAGCCACCGGGGAGCTGTTTTTT.

V gene TRBV29-1 combines with J gene TRBJ2-2, with D perhaps TRBD1 or TRBD2 (5 bases each). The CDR3 extends over 13 amino acids. The V and J ends lost 7 bases and 2 bases respectively, with 11 bases between them. Looked up from germline, CDR1 is SQVTM and CDR2 is ANQGSEA. CDR3 sequence reads: CSGRGANTGELFF. Here the CDR3 DNA reads TGCAGCGGGAGAGGGGCCAACACCGGGGAGCTGTTTTTT.

V is TRBV12-3 or TRBV12-4 and J is TRBJ2-2; possibly TRBD1 or TRBD2 for D (6 bases each). V lost 3 bases and J 4 bases, leaving 12 bases between the germline ends. This CDR3 has 15 amino acids. The CDR3 loop is CASSLKQGGTGELFF. The DNA for the CDR3 is TGTGCCAGCAGTTTGAAACAGGGAGGCACCGGGGAGCTGTTTTTT.

This clonotype has only a few counts. The rearrangement links TRBV11-2 to TRBJ2-1; tentatively, D is TRBD1 (6 bases). V was shortened by 6 bases and J by 1 base, with 16 bases between the two germline ends. This CDR3 region has 16 residues. CDR1 is SGHAT and CDR2 is FQNNGV in the germline V gene. The CDR3 loop reads CASRLITGRSYNEQFF. The DNA for the CDR3 is TGTGCCAGCAGACTTATCACAGGGAGATCCTACAATGAGCAGTTCTTC.

This clonotype has more than one count but fewer than ten. The rearrangement uses TRBV5-1 and TRBJ2-6, with 8 bases fitting TRBD1. Trimming removed 4 bases from V and 6 bases from J; junction bases left unmatched: 9. CDR1 is SGHRS and CDR2 is YFSETQ in the germline V gene. The CDR3 consists of 16 residues. In nucleotides, the CDR3 is TGCGCCAGCAGCCACTTGACAGGGGCCTTGGCCAACGTCCTGACTTTC. This encodes CASSHLTGALANVLTF.